These 20 T cell receptor beta chains were sequenced from one sample in a study of shared clonotypes between healthy human individuals. Generated by immunoSEQ multiplex PCR, the TCRdb table keeps only in-frame clones and is missing some. The sample has some 2,100,000 clones; roughly 91% are singletons. Only CD45RO-negative cells positively selected for CCR7 counted as naive CD8 cells, so terminally differentiated effector memory CD45RA+ cells were excluded. Sequencing was carried out using naive CD8+ T cells from PBMCs. These TCRs come from a man between 18 and 35 years old in good health. Some clones in this sample may be carry-over from other donors' samples.

This clone was detected once. The chain is built from TRBV14 and TRBJ2-1; 8 positions agree with TRBD2. Per the germline V gene, CDR1 is SGHDN and CDR2 is FVKESK. V lost 1 base, J lost 6 bases, and 8 bases stayed unmatched. The CDR3 has 16 amino acids. The CDR3 loop reads CASSQALAGPRNEQFF. The CDR3 coding sequence is TGTGCCAGCAGCCAAGCCCTAGCGGGCCCACGCAATGAGCAGTTCTTC.

The gene calls are TRBV5-6 and TRBJ1-1; 7 bases fit TRBD1. V was clipped by 5 bases and J by 5 bases; unmatched bases: 6. Per the germline V gene, CDR1 is SGHDT and CDR2 is YYEEEE. The CDR3 contains 13 residues. The CDR3 sequence is CASRRTGLTEAFF. The CDR3 nucleotides read TGTGCCAGCAGGCGGACAGGTTTAACTGAAGCTTTCTTT.

The chain combines TRBV7-9 with TRBJ2-2; 13 bases fit TRBD2. J lost 4 bases, V lost 6 bases, and 8 bases had no gene match. Germline assignment: CDR1 SEHNR and CDR2 FQNEAQ (reference sequence). The CDR3 loop spans 17 amino acids. CDR3 in DNA: TGTGCCAGCAGTACTGGACTAGCGGGAGCTCTCACCGGGGAGCTGTTTTTT. Its translation: CASSTGLAGALTGELFF. Based on the CDR3 plus reference TRBV7-9 and TRBJ2-2, the full variable domain is DTGVSQNPRHKITKRGQNVTFRCDPISEHNRLYWYRQTLGQGPEFLTYFQNEAQLEKSRLLSDRFSAERPKGSFSTLEIQRTEQGDSAMYLCASSTGLAGALTGELFFGEGSRLTVL.

This chain joins TRBV27 and TRBJ2-7, with D perhaps matching TRBD1 (6 bases). With 2 bases removed from V and 0 bases from J, the gap between germline ends came to 14 bases. This CDR3 region has 16 residues. Germline V gene sequence: CDR1 MNHEY, CDR2 SMNVEV (reference sequence). The CDR3 here is CASSLRVGGASYEQYF. In nucleotides, the CDR3 is TGTGCCAGCAGTTTACGAGTTGGGGGCGCCTCCTACGAGCAGTACTTC.

V usage is TRBV9 and J usage is TRBJ2-3, with TRBD2 matching 8 bases. CDR3 size: 17 residues. Germline assignment: CDR1 SGDLS and CDR2 YYNGEE. V lost 4 bases, J lost 5 bases, and 15 bases stayed unmatched. The CDR3 nucleotides are TGTGCCAGCAGCCTCCCGGGGGGGGAACATCCACAAGATACGCAGTATTTT. Translating gives CASSLPGGEHPQDTQYF.

The DNA of the CDR3 is TGTGCCAGCAGTTTAACCCGGACAGGGCGCACCTACGAGCAGTACTTC. Translating gives CASSLTRTGRTYEQYF. The chain uses TRBV27 and TRBJ2-7, with TRBD1 matching over 8 bases. This CDR3 is built from 16 residues. Germline CDR1 MNHEY, CDR2 SMNVEV (reference sequence). J lost 2 bases, V lost 2 bases, and 8 bases had no gene match.

Concerning this clone: Additional DNA sequences in this sample encode the identical CDR3. The chain uses TRBV7-9 and TRBJ2-7, with a possible D match to TRBD1 (6 bases). The germline V gene encodes CDR1 SEHNR and CDR2 FQNEAQ (reference sequence). V dropped 3 bases and J dropped 6 bases, with 6 bases sitting between them. The CDR3 contains 11 residues. The CDR3 region is CASSLGAEQYF. The CDR3 bases are TGTGCCAGCAGCTTGGGGGCCGAGCAGTACTTC.

V usage is TRBV19 and J usage is TRBJ1-4, with D unresolved. The ends were cut back, 3 bases at V and 7 bases at J, with 12 bases in the middle. CDR3 size: 14 residues. The germline V gene has CDR1 LNHDA and CDR2 SQIVND (reference sequence). CDR3 sequence: CASSMTGLIEKLFF. CDR3 DNA sequence: TGTGCCAGTAGTATGACCGGACTGATTGAAAAACTGTTTTTT.

This sequence joins TRBV19 and TRBJ2-5; D uncertain. The CDR3 is made up of 13 amino acids. The V and J ends lost 3 bases and 4 bases respectively, with 9 bases between them. CDR1 and CDR2 from the germline V gene are LNHDA and SQIVND (reference sequence). This CDR3 reads CASSMFPRETQYF. Here the CDR3 DNA reads TGTGCCAGTAGTATGTTTCCCCGAGAGACCCAGTACTTC.

The chain carries TRBV28 and TRBJ1-5, with no clear D. Germline-derived CDR1 and CDR2 are MDHEN and SYDVKM. This CDR3 spans 14 amino acids. V lost 0 bases and J lost 2, with 5 bases in between. The CDR3 DNA sequence: TGTGCCAGCAGTTTATGGCAGGGCAATCAGCCCCAGCATTTT. Its translation: CASSLWQGNQPQHF.

Written as DNA, the CDR3 is TGTGCCAGCACCCCCAAGGAGACAGGGCCATACGAGCAGTACTTC. The encoded protein is CASTPKETGPYEQYF. This chain links TRBV2 with TRBJ2-7; 7 positions match TRBD1. The CDR3 length is 15 residues. CDR1 is SNHLY and CDR2 is FYNNEI in the germline V gene. With V trimmed by 7 bases and J by 4 bases, 13 bases remained unmatched.

This chain links TRBV19 with TRBJ1-5, with D possibly being TRBD1 (6 bases). The CDR3 is 17 amino acids. V was pared by 5 bases and J by 0 bases, with 17 bases between. Germline CDR1 and CDR2: LNHDA and SQIVND (reference sequence). CDR3 DNA sequence: TGTGCCAGTAGTCTAAAAAGGACAGAGTATAGCAATCAGCCCCAGCATTTT. Encoded protein: CASSLKRTEYSNQPQHF.

The J gene is TRBJ2-1, the V gene TRBV27; possibly TRBD2 for D (6 bases). CDR3 length equals 15 residues. Germline loops: CDR1 MNHEY, CDR2 SMNVEV (reference sequence). V was shortened by 0 bases and J by 4 bases, with 10 bases between the two germline ends. CDR3 loop: CASSLSVSGYNEQFF. The CDR3 bases are TGTGCCAGCAGTTTATCGGTTAGCGGTTACAATGAGCAGTTCTTC.

V and J are TRBV9 and TRBJ2-7; D unresolved. Trimming removed 0 bases at V and 0 bases at J, with 10 bases between. CDR1 is SGDLS, CDR2 YYNGEE, per germline. CDR3 length equals 15 residues. The CDR3 here is CASSVGHQSSYEQYF. For the CDR3, the DNA is TGTGCCAGCAGCGTAGGACACCAGAGCTCCTACGAGCAGTACTTC.

The chain joins TRBV5-5 to TRBJ1-1; no clear D gene. The CDR3 runs 14 residues. Trimming left V 4 bases short and J 0 bases short, with 10 bases between. Germline V gene sequence: CDR1 SGHKS, CDR2 YYEKEE (reference sequence). CDR3: CASSGRLMNTEAFF. The CDR3 DNA follows: TGTGCCAGCAGCGGCAGACTCATGAACACTGAAGCTTTCTTT. Using reference TRBV5-5 and TRBJ1-1 for the parts outside the CDR3, the full variable domain is DAGVTQSPTHLIKTRGQQVTLRCSPISGHKSVSWYQQVLGQGPQFIFQYYEKEERGRGNFPDRFSARQFPNYSSELNVNALLLGDSALYLCASSGRLMNTEAFFGQGTRLTVV.

J is TRBJ1-2 and V is TRBV25-1; the match to TRBD1 covers 8 bases. The germline V gene has CDR1 MGHDK and CDR2 SYGVNS. The CDR3 runs to 14 residues. J was trimmed by 1 base and V by 6 bases; bases with no gene match: 4. As DNA, the CDR3 is TGTGCCAGCAGAAAACAGGGGGATAACTATGGCTACACCTTC. Translating it yields CASRKQGDNYGYTF.

This chain connects TRBV11-2 to TRBJ2-1; D uncertain. Germline CDR1 and CDR2: SGHAT and FQNNGV. The V end was cut by 5 bases, the J end by 9 bases, with 11 bases between. The CDR3 is 12 amino acids. The DNA for the CDR3 is TGTGCCAGCAGCCCCGTAAGGCCTGAGCAGTTCTTC. It is translated as CASSPVRPEQFF.

The chain employs TRBV28 and TRBJ2-1, with 7 bases that match TRBD1. V trimming: 7 bases; J trimming: 3 bases; junction bases outside the gene matches: 27. The CDR3 runs to 21 residues. Germline V CDR1 and CDR2: MDHEN, SYDVKM. CDR3 protein: CASTTLRETKKQGPIYNEQFF. The DNA for the CDR3 is TGTGCCAGCACTACTCTCCGAGAGACAAAGAAACAGGGGCCAATCTACAATGAGCAGTTCTTC.

The J gene is TRBJ1-5, the V gene TRBV7-9; the match to TRBD1 covers 9 bases. CDR3 size: 16 residues. The V gene end was trimmed by 5 bases and the J gene end by 1 base; junction bases not matched to a gene: 6. The V gene's germline CDR1 is SEHNR and CDR2 FQNEAQ (reference sequence). This chain's CDR3 is CASSPTTGGSNQPQHF. Written as DNA, the CDR3 is TGTGCCAGCAGCCCTACGACAGGGGGAAGCAATCAGCCCCAGCATTTT.

This clone was seen just once. The chain recombines TRBV6-5 with TRBJ2-1; TRBD2 is a possible D gene (6 bases). The CDR3 contains 13 residues. Trimming removed 2 bases from V and 9 bases from J, with 11 bases in between. The germline V gene has CDR1 MNHEY and CDR2 SVGAGI. The CDR3 is CASSYGLSGEQFF. In DNA, the CDR3 is TGTGCCAGCAGTTACGGACTATCGGGTGAGCAGTTCTTC.